The TCR beta chain under discussion was sequenced for a study of blood T cell repertoires in COVID-19. Germline CDR1 KGHDR, CDR2 SFDVKD. CDR3 length: 14 amino acids. V dropped 4 bases and J dropped 9 bases, with 17 bases sitting between them. Generated by immunoSEQ multiplex PCR, the TCRdb table keeps only in-frame clones and is missing some. The data show about 140,000 clones, about 91% seen once. The rearrangement uses TRBV24-1 and TRBJ1-2, with unresolved D. The TCR sequence derives from a woman aged 55-70 years with acute or convalescent COVID-19. Specimen: peripheral blood. The CDR3 DNA sequence: TGTGCCACCAGTGACCCCGGGAGTCGGTCTAGCTACACCTTC. As protein: CATSDPGSRSSYTF.